The 16 T cell receptor beta chains in this list originate from one sample, sequenced in a study of blood T cell repertoires in COVID-19 (dated by TCRdb to between 2020 and 2021). Receptor amplification or capture employed the immunoSEQ multiplex PCR assay. Here the immuneACCESS table is served through TCRdb, limited to in-frame sequences with V and J called. Missing clones are a known gap in these copies; in checked studies unresolved V genes cover under half, and the rest lacks a known reason. The sample includes about 350,000 clones, with around 88% observed a single time. Under 8.5% of the sample is in the top ten clones. Sequencing input: peripheral blood. Receptors originate from a woman in her sixties with COVID-19, enrolled during active disease.

V and J are TRBV7-9 and TRBJ1-1; tentative D call: TRBD1 (5 bases). The CDR3 spans 14 residues. Germline assignment: CDR1 SEHNR and CDR2 FQNEAQ (reference sequence). The ends were cut back, 4 bases at V and 5 bases at J, with 14 bases in the middle. CDR3 region: CASSSQGGWTEAFF. In nucleotides, the CDR3 is TGTGCCAGCAGCTCGCAGGGTGGGTGGACTGAAGCTTTCTTT.

Details on this clone: This sample also contains other DNA sequences that code for the same CDR3. The V and J genes are TRBV7-2 and TRBJ2-5; TRBD1 matches at 11 bases. This CDR3 is built from 15 residues. From germline, CDR1 is SGHTA and CDR2 FQGNSA. V was pared by 3 bases and J by 4 bases, with 4 bases of the junction left unmatched. The CDR3 sequence is CASSFGTGGGETQYF. CDR3 DNA sequence: TGTGCCAGCAGCTTCGGGACAGGGGGGGGAGAGACCCAGTACTTC.

The chain recombines TRBV27 with TRBJ1-1; D is possibly TRBD1 (5 bases). CDR1 and CDR2 from the germline V gene are MNHEY and SMNVEV (reference sequence). The CDR3 totals 13 residues. V lost 5 bases to trimming and J lost 1 base, with 8 bases between them. The CDR3 nucleotides are TGTGCCAGCAGTCCTACAGGGAACACTGAAGCTTTCTTT. Translated: CASSPTGNTEAFF.

CDR3 nucleotide sequence: TGTGCCAGCAGCCAAGACGGGTTGTTCACAGATACGCAGTATTTT. Its protein product is CASSQDGLFTDTQYF. The V gene is TRBV3-1 (or the pseudogene TRBV3-2), the J gene TRBJ2-3; D ambiguous. Germline V gene lookup returns CDR1 LGHDT and CDR2 YNNKEL (reference sequence). V lost 0 bases and J 2 bases, leaving 9 bases between the germline ends. This CDR3 has 15 amino acids.

This clone was recorded only once. The chain couples TRBV11-2 to TRBJ2-1; D gene ambiguous. V was trimmed by 5 bases and J by 5 bases, leaving 7 bases between them. This CDR3 comprises 12 residues. Germline loops: CDR1 SGHAT, CDR2 FQNNGV. The DNA for the CDR3 is TGTGCCAGCAGCCCGGTGGACAATGAGCAGTTCTTC. It is translated as CASSPVDNEQFF.

This chain connects TRBV6-2 or TRBV6-3 to TRBJ1-5; weak D call: TRBD1 (6 bases). Trimming left V 6 bases short and J 0 bases short, with 18 bases between. This CDR3 contains 17 residues. Germline values: CDR1 MNHEY, CDR2 SVGEGT. The CDR3 DNA follows: TGTGCCAGCAGCTCTTTGACAGGAGCATATAGCAATCAGCCCCAGCATTTT. Residues: CASSSLTGAYSNQPQHF.

The V gene is TRBV5-4, the J gene TRBJ2-5; 9 nucleotides match TRBD1. The J segment lost 0 bases and the V segment lost 2 bases, leaving 5 bases of the junction unmatched. The CDR3 contains 16 residues. Germline V gene lookup returns CDR1 SGHNT and CDR2 YYREEE (reference sequence). This CDR3 reads CASSFGQGTHQETQYF. CDR3 nucleotides: TGTGCCAGCAGCTTCGGACAGGGGACCCACCAAGAGACCCAGTACTTC.

The rearrangement links TRBV11-3 to TRBJ1-2; 7 nucleotides match TRBD1. V gave up 5 bases and J gave up 0 bases; unmatched junction bases: 9. From germline, CDR1 is SGHNT and CDR2 YENEEA. The CDR3 is made up of 16 amino acids. Written as DNA, the CDR3 is TGTGCCAGCAGCCGAGGGGGGACAGACGCTAACTATGGCTACACCTTC. Its translation: CASSRGGTDANYGYTF.

This clone was picked up one time. The J gene is TRBJ1-1, the V gene TRBV15; 7 positions agree with TRBD1. The trim removed 2 bases at V and 4 bases at J, leaving 10 bases unmatched. CDR1 and CDR2 from the germline V gene are LNHNV and YYDKDF (reference sequence). The length of the CDR3 is 16 residues. CDR3 nucleotide sequence: TGTGCCACCAGCAGAAAACTAACAGGGGAGCGCACTGAAGCTTTCTTT. Translation gives CATSRKLTGERTEAFF.

The chain recombines TRBV2 with TRBJ1-2; no firm D call. V lost 8 bases and J 1 base, leaving 11 bases between the germline ends. This CDR3 has 13 amino acids. Germline V gene sequence: CDR1 SNHLY, CDR2 FYNNEI. CDR3 sequence (DNA): TGTGCCAGCCTCGGGTCCTTTAACTATGGCTACACCTTC. Its translation: CASLGSFNYGYTF.

This rearrangement joins TRBV3-1 (or the pseudogene TRBV3-2) to TRBJ2-7; D not resolved. This CDR3 region has 16 residues. Germline V gives CDR1 LGHDT, CDR2 YNNKEL (reference sequence). V was clipped by 0 bases and J by 7 bases, with 19 bases between them. In nucleotides, the CDR3 is TGTGCCAGCAGCCAAGATTACGGCTCAAGTTCCAGGGAGCAGTACTTC. Its protein is CASSQDYGSSSREQYF.

This chain links TRBV30 with TRBJ2-7, with 11 bases identical to TRBD1. This CDR3 is 14 amino acids long. V was clipped by 5 bases and J by 3 bases; unmatched bases: 6. Germline V CDR1 and CDR2: GTSNPN, SVGIG (reference sequence). CDR3 in amino acids: CAWDPGQGGYEQYF. The CDR3 nucleotides read TGTGCCTGGGATCCGGGACAGGGGGGCTACGAGCAGTACTTC.

This sequence joins TRBV5-6 and TRBJ2-4, with D perhaps matching TRBD1 (5 bases). CDR1 and CDR2 (germline): SGHDT, YYEEEE. The CDR3 loop spans 15 amino acids. Trimming removed 7 bases at V and 0 bases at J, with 14 bases between. CDR3 DNA sequence: TGTGCCAGCCAACTGGACAACTTAGCCAAAAACATTCAGTACTTC. It translates to CASQLDNLAKNIQYF.

The chain combines TRBV19 with TRBJ1-4, with no clear D. The CDR3 is 17 residues long. The V end was cut by 5 bases, the J end by 0 bases, with 16 bases between. Germline V lookup: CDR1 LNHDA, CDR2 SQIVND (reference sequence). The CDR3 spells CASSPSGVRTTNEKLFF. CDR3 in DNA: TGTGCCAGTAGTCCCTCAGGCGTCAGAACAACTAATGAAAAACTGTTTTTT.

The chain uses TRBV2 and TRBJ2-7, with D perhaps TRBD1 (5 bases). The V end was cut by 1 base, the J end by 0 bases, with 10 bases between. This CDR3 has 15 residues. Germline V gene sequence: CDR1 SNHLY, CDR2 FYNNEI. CDR3 residues: CASSEEAGISYEQYF. In nucleotides, the CDR3 is TGTGCCAGCAGTGAAGAAGCAGGGATCTCCTACGAGCAGTACTTC.

The chain couples TRBV6-5 to TRBJ1-1; a weak D match, TRBD1 (6 bases). Germline V gene data show CDR1 as MNHEY and CDR2 as SVGAGI. The CDR3 extends over 16 amino acids. Trimming cost V 0 bases and J 7 bases, with 18 bases left between them. CDR3 sequence: CASSYSVGATWDEAFF. DNA of the CDR3: TGTGCCAGCAGTTACTCGGTGGGGGCGACTTGGGATGAAGCTTTCTTT.